The 9 T cell receptor beta chains listed next were all sequenced from one sample in a study of cytomegalovirus exposure and HLA in healthy donors (dated by TCRdb to the late 2010s). Receptor libraries were prepared by the immunoSEQ multiplex PCR assay. A mixture of 60 forward primers for TCR Vbeta segments and 13 reverse primers for TCR Jbeta segments was used in the multiplex PCR. TCRdb's version of the immuneACCESS table is confined to in-frame rearrangements and falls short of the full clone set. An unresolved V gene accounts for under half of the shortfall where checked; the remainder is of unknown origin. This sample holds roughly 230,000 clones; 80% to 95% were observed only once. The top ten clones comprise 1.5% to 2% of the sample. The material sequenced was PBMCs. The receptor source for this set is a girl aged 2-9 years in good health and CMV-seronegative.

The J gene is TRBJ2-7, the V gene TRBV6-5; 8 positions match TRBD2. This CDR3 has 16 amino acids. Germline V gives CDR1 MNHEY, CDR2 SVGAGI. Trimming at V came to 4 bases and at J to 7 bases, leaving 15 bases not matched to a gene. CDR3 sequence reads: CASSLTWTSPMWEQYF. CDR3 bases: TGTGCCAGCAGTTTGACTTGGACTAGCCCCATGTGGGAGCAGTACTTC.

The rearrangement joins TRBV30 to TRBJ2-6; D is unclear. The CDR3 spans 14 residues. In germline, CDR1 is GTSNPN, CDR2 SVGIG (reference sequence). V was pared by 4 bases and J by 0 bases, with 7 bases between. The CDR3: CAWTVDSGANVLTF. The CDR3 DNA reads as TGTGCCTGGACGGTAGACTCTGGGGCCAACGTCCTGACTTTC.

The table lists this clone with a count of one. The chain couples TRBV28 to TRBJ1-2; the match to TRBD1 covers 11 bases. V lost 5 bases and J lost 4; bases outside the gene matches: 12. Germline-derived CDR1 and CDR2 are MDHEN and SYDVKM. The CDR3 has 17 residues. CDR3 amino acids: CASSQQGQGAPSYGYTF. The CDR3 nucleotides read TGTGCCAGCAGTCAGCAAGGACAGGGGGCTCCGAGCTATGGCTACACCTTC.

V usage is TRBV5-6 and J usage is TRBJ1-1; no clear D gene. Germline values: CDR1 SGHDT, CDR2 YYEEEE. The CDR3 is 15 residues long. Between the trimmed V and J ends, which lost 0 bases and 0 bases, there was a span of 9 bases. The CDR3 region has the DNA TGTGCCAGCAGCTTGGATAGGGAGATGAACACTGAAGCTTTCTTT. Translated, it gives CASSLDREMNTEAFF.

The chain couples TRBV12-1 to TRBJ2-5; the table's D call, TRBD1, has no DNA check behind it. TRBV12-1 is shown as a pseudogene. This CDR3 has 14 amino acids. CDR3: CASSSQGCQETQYF. The CDR3 DNA reads TGTGCCAGCAGCTCGCAGGGATGTCAAGAGACCCAGTACTTC.

The chain carries TRBV30 and TRBJ1-1; 7 nucleotides match TRBD1. Germline trimming cut 5 bases from V and 1 base from J; bases unmatched to any gene: 4. Germline V gives CDR1 GTSNPN, CDR2 SVGIG (reference sequence). The CDR3 length is 13 residues. CDR3 DNA: TGTGCCTGGGCCCGACAGGGGAACACTGAAGCTTTCTTT. Translating gives CAWARQGNTEAFF. Full variable domain (missing parts from reference TRBV30 and TRBJ1-1): SQTIHQWPATLVQPVGSPLSLECTVEGTSNPNLYWYRQAAGRGLQLLFYSVGIGQISSEVPQNLSASRPQDRQFILSSKKLLLSDSGFYLCAWARQGNTEAFFGQGTRLTVV.

The chain employs TRBV15 and TRBJ2-1, with 14 bases lining up with TRBD2. V shed 4 bases and J 6 bases; nucleotides not matched to a gene: 5. CDR3 length: 16 amino acids. Germline CDR1 is LNHNV and CDR2 is YYDKDF (reference sequence). The CDR3 nucleotides are TGTGCCACCAGCACCGGACTAGCGGGGGGCCTCAATGAGCAGTTCTTC. It specifies CATSTGLAGGLNEQFF.

V gene TRBV19 combines with J gene TRBJ1-5, with 7 bases matching TRBD1. Germline V gives CDR1 LNHDA, CDR2 SQIVND (reference sequence). The V segment lost 5 bases and the J segment 0 bases; nucleotides outside the gene matches: 16. The length of the CDR3 is 19 residues. Here the CDR3 DNA reads TGTGCCAGTAGTCCCCGACAGGGATACGACGGTTATAGCAATCAGCCCCAGCATTTT. It translates to CASSPRQGYDGYSNQPQHF.

This rearrangement joins TRBV19 to TRBJ2-7; 10 bases match TRBD1. The V segment lost 4 bases and the J segment 2 bases; nucleotides outside the gene matches: 5. Germline-derived CDR1 and CDR2 are LNHDA and SQIVND (reference sequence). This CDR3 spans 15 amino acids. In nucleotides, the CDR3 is TGTGCCAGTAGTACCCGGACAGGGGGTCCCTACGAGCAGTACTTC. Its translation: CASSTRTGGPYEQYF.